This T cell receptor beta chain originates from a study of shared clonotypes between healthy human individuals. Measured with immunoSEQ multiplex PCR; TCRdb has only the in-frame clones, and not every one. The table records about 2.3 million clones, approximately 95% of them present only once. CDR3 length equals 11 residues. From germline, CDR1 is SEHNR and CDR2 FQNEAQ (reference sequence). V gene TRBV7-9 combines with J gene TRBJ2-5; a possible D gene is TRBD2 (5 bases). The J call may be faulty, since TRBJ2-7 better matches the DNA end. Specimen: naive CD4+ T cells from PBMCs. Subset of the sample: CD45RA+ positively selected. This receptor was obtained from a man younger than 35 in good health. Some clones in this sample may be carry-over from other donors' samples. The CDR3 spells CASSRGYEQYF. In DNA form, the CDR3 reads TGTGCCAGCAGCCGCGGGTACGAGCAGTACTTC.